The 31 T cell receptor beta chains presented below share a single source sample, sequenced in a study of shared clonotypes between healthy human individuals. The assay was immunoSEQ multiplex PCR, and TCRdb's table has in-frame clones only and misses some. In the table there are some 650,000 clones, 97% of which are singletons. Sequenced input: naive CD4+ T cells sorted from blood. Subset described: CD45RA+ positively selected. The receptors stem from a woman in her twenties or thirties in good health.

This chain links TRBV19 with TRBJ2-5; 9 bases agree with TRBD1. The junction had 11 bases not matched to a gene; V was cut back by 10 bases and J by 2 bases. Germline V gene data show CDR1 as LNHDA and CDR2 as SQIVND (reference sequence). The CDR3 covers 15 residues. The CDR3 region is CANSYGDRVQETQYF. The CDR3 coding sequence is TGTGCCAACTCCTACGGGGACAGGGTTCAAGAGACCCAGTACTTC.

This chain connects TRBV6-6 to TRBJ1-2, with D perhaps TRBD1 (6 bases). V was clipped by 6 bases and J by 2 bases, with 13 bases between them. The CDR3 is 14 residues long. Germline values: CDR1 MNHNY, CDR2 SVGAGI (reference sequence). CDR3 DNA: TGTGCCAGCAGCGTGGGGGCGAACAACTATGGCTACACCTTC. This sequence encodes CASSVGANNYGYTF.

CDR3 in DNA: TGCGCCAGCAGCCAAGGGGTACTCCGCACAGATACGCAGTATTTT. It codes for CASSQGVLRTDTQYF. The V gene is TRBV4-1, the J gene TRBJ2-3, with D unresolved. Germline CDR1 reads MGHRA; CDR2 reads YSYEKL. The CDR3 covers 15 residues. Trimming removed 1 base from V and 1 base from J, with 9 bases in between.

CDR3 sequence (DNA): TGTGCCATCCAAAGCTCTGGGGCCAACGTCCTGACTTTC. This sequence encodes CAIQSSGANVLTF. The chain joins TRBV6-6 to TRBJ2-6; D unresolved. The CDR3 has 13 amino acids. Germline loops: CDR1 MNHNY, CDR2 SVGAGI (reference sequence). V was clipped by 10 bases and J by 0 bases, with 7 bases between them.

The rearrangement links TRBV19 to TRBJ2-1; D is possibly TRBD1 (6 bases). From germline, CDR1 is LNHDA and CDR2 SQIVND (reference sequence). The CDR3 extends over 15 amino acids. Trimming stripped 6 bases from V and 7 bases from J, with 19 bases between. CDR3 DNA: TGTGCCAGTAGGAGAGGGGGTAGTATACTGAATGAGCAGTTCTTC. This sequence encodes CASRRGGSILNEQFF. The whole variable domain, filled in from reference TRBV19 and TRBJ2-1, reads DGGITQSPKYLFRKEGQNVTLSCEQNLNHDAMYWYRQDPGQGLRLIYYSQIVNDFQKGDIAEGYSVSREKKESFPLTVTSAQKNPTAFYLCASRRGGSILNEQFFGPGTRLTVL.

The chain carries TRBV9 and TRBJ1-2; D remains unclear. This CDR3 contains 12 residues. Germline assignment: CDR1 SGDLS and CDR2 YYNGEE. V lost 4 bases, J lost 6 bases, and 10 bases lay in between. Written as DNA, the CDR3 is TGTGCCAGCAGCTCCCCCAGAGATGGCTACACCTTC. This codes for CASSSPRDGYTF.

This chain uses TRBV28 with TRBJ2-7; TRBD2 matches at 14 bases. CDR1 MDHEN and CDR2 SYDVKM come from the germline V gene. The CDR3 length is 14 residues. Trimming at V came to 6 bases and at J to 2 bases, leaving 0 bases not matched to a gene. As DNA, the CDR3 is TGTGCCAGCAGGGGACTAGCGGGAGCCTACGAGCAGTACTTC. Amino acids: CASRGLAGAYEQYF.

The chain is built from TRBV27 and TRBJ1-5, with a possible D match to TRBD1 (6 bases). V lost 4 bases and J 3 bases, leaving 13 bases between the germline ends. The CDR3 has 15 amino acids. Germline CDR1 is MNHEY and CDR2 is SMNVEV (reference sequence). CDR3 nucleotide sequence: TGTGCCAGCAGTTGGACCGGGACAACCAATCAGCCCCAGCATTTT. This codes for CASSWTGTTNQPQHF.

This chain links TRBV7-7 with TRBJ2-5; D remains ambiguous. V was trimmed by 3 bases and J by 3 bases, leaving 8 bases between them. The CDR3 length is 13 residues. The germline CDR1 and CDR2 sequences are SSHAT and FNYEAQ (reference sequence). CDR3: CASSLAEKETQYF. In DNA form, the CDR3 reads TGTGCCAGCAGCTTGGCAGAAAAAGAGACCCAGTACTTC.

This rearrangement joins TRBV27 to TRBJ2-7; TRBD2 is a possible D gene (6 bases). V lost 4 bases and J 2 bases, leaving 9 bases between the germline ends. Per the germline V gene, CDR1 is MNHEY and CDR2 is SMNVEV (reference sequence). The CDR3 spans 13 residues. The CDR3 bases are TGTGCCAGCAGTTCCGGGAGAGCCTACGAGCAGTACTTC. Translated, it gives CASSSGRAYEQYF.

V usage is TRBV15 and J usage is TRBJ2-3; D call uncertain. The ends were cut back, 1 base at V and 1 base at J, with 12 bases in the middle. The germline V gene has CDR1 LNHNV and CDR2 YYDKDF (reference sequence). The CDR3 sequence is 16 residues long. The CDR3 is CATSRAPGVGTDTQYF. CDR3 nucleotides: TGTGCCACCAGCAGAGCCCCGGGTGTAGGCACAGATACGCAGTATTTT.

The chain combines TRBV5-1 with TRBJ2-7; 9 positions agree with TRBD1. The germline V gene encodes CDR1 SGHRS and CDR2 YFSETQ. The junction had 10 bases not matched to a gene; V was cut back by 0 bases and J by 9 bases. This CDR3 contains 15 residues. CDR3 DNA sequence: TGCGCCAGCAGCTTGGGCGGGACAGGGTCGATTGTGCAGTACTTC. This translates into CASSLGGTGSIVQYF.

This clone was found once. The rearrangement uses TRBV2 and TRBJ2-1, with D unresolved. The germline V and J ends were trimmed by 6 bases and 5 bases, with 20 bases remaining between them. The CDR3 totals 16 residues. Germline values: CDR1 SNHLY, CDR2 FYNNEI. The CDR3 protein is CASRAGVTLGDNEQFF. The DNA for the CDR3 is TGTGCCAGCAGGGCAGGAGTCACCCTTGGGGACAATGAGCAGTTCTTC.

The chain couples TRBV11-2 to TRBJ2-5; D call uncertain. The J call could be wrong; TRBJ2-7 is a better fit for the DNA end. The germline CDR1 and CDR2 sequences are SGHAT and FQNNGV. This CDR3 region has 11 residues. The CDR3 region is CASSPFYEQYF. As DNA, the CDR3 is TGTGCCAGCAGCCCTTTCTACGAGCAGTACTTC.

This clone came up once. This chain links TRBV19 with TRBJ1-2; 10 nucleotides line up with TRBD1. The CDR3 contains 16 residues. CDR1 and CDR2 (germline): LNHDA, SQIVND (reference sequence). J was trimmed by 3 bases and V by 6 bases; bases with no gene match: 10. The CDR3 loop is CASSRQAGTGDYGYTF. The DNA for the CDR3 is TGTGCCAGTAGCAGGCAGGCCGGGACAGGGGACTATGGCTACACCTTC.

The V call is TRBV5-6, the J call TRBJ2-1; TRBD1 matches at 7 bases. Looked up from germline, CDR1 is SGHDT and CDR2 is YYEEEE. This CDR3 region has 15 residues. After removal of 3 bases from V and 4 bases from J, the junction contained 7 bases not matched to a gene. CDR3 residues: CASSWTGTVYNEQFF. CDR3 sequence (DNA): TGTGCCAGCAGCTGGACCGGGACAGTTTACAATGAGCAGTTCTTC.

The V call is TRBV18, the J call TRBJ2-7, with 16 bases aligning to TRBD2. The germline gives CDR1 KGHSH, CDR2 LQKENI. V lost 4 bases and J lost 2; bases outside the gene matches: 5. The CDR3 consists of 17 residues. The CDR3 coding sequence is TGTGCCAGCTCACAAGGGACTAGCGGGAGGGCCGCCTACGAGCAGTACTTC. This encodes CASSQGTSGRAAYEQYF.

CDR3 nucleotide sequence: TGTGCCAGCAGTTGGGCGGGGAACCAAGAGACCCAGTACTTC. This sequence encodes CASSWAGNQETQYF. The chain joins TRBV6-6 to TRBJ2-5, with TRBD2 as a possible D gene (6 bases). This CDR3 spans 14 amino acids. Trimming removed 4 bases at V and 0 bases at J, with 9 bases between. Per germline, CDR1 MNHNY and CDR2 SVGAGI (reference sequence).

This chain's CDR3 is CASSPGPGVNEQFF. CDR3 DNA sequence: TGCGCCAGCAGTCCGGGCCCAGGCGTGAATGAGCAGTTCTTC. V gene TRBV10-1 combines with J gene TRBJ2-1, with D hard to call. Trimming took off 5 bases at V and 7 bases at J, with 15 bases between the two ends. Germline assignment: CDR1 WNHNN and CDR2 SYGVQD (reference sequence). The CDR3 has 14 residues.

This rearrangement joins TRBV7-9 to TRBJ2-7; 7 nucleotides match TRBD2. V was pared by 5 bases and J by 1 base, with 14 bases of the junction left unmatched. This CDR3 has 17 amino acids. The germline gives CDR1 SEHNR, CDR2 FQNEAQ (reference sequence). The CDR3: CASSPVGGGPRSYEQYF. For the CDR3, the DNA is TGTGCCAGCAGCCCGGTCGGCGGGGGTCCGAGGTCCTACGAGCAGTACTTC.

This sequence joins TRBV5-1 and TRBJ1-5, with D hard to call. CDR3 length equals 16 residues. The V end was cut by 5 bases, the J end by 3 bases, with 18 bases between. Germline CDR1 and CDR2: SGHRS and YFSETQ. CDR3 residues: CASSPGAGSPNQPQHF. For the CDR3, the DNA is TGCGCCAGCAGTCCCGGAGCGGGCAGCCCCAATCAGCCCCAGCATTTT.

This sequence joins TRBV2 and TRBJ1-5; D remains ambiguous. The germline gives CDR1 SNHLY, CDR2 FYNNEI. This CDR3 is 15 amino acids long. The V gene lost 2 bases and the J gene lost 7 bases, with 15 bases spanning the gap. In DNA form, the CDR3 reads TGTGCCAGCAGTGAAAATTGGGGTGAGGGCCAGCCCCAGCATTTT. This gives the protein CASSENWGEGQPQHF.

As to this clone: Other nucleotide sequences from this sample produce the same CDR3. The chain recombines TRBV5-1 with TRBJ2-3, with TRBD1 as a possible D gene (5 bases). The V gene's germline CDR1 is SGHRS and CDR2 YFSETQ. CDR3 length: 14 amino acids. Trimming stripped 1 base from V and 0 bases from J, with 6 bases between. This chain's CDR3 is CASSLPGSTDTQYF. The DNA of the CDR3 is TGCGCCAGCAGCTTGCCAGGGAGCACAGATACGCAGTATTTT.

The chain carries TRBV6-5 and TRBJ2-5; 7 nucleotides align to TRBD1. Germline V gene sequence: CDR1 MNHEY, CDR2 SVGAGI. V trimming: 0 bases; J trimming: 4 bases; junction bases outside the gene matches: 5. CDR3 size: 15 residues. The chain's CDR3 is CASSYSTGFGETQYF. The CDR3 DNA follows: TGTGCCAGCAGTTACTCGACAGGGTTCGGAGAGACCCAGTACTTC.

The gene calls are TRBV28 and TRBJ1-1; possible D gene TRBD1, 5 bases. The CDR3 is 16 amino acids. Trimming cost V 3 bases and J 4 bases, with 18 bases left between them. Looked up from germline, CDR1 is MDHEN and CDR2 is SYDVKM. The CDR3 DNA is TGTGCCAGCAGTTTTCGAACGGGGCCCGCCAGCACTGAAGCTTTCTTT. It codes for CASSFRTGPASTEAFF. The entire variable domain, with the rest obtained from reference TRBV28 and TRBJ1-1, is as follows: DVKVTQSSRYLVKRTGEKVFLECVQDMDHENMFWYRQDPGLGLRLIYFSYDVKMKEKGDIPEGYSVSREKKERFSLILESASTNQTSMYLCASSFRTGPASTEAFFGQGTRLTVV.

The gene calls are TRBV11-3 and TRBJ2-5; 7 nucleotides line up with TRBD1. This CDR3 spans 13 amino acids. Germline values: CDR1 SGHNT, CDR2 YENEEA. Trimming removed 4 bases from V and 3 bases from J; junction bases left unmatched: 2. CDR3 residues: CASSSQGEETQYF. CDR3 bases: TGTGCCAGCAGCTCTCAGGGGGAAGAGACCCAGTACTTC.

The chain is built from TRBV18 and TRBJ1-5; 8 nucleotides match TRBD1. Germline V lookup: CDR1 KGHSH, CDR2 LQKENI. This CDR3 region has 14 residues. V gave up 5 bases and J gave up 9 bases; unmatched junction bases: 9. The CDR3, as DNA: TGTGCCAGCTCAGATGGGACAGGAGGTTCGCCCCAGCATTTT. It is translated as CASSDGTGGSPQHF.

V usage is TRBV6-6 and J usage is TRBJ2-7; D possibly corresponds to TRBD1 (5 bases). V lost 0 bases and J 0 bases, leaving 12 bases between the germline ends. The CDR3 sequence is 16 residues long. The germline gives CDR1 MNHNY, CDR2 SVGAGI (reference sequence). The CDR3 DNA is TGTGCCAGCAGTTACTCTACAGGATCTATCTCCTACGAGCAGTACTTC. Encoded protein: CASSYSTGSISYEQYF.

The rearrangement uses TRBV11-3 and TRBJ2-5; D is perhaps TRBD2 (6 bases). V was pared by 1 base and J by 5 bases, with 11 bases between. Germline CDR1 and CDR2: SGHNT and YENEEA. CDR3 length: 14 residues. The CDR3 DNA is TGTGCCAGCAGCTTAGGGCGGGAAGGGGAGACCCAGTACTTC. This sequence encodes CASSLGREGETQYF.

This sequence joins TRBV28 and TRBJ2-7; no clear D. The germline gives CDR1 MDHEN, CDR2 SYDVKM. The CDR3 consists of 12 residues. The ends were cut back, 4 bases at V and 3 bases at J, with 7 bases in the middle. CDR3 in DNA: TGTGCCAGCAGTTCGTTGAACTACGAGCAGTACTTC. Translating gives CASSSLNYEQYF.

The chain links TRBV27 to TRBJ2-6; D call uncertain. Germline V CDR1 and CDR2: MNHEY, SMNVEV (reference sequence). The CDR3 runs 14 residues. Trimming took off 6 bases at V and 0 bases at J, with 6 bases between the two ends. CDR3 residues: CASRQFSGANVLTF. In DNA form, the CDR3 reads TGTGCCAGCAGGCAGTTCTCTGGGGCCAACGTCCTGACTTTC.